The 26 T cell receptor beta chains reported below all come from one sample, sequenced in a study of PD-1 blockade in classical Hodgkin lymphoma. Clones were read by immunoSEQ multiplex PCR, and TCRdb kept only the in-frame ones, dropping some. Of under 30,000 clones in the sample, approximately 90% were seen once. The time point denotes: newly diagnosed, previously untreated cHL patient sample. Material for sequencing was peripheral blood mononuclear cells (PBMCs). These TCRs come from a human donor with classical Hodgkin lymphoma.

This clone was detected only a few times. V is TRBV6-1 and J is TRBJ1-2; 7 nucleotides line up with TRBD1. The CDR3 loop spans 15 amino acids. The germline V gene encodes CDR1 MNHNS and CDR2 SASEGT. With 0 bases clipped from V and 8 bases from J, the junction kept 9 bases outside the gene matches. CDR3 bases: TGTGCCAGCAGTGAAGCGTCAGGGGGAAATGGAGGCTACACCTTC. Translating gives CASSEASGGNGGYTF.

J is TRBJ2-3 and V is TRBV10-3; TRBD1 is a possible D gene (5 bases). The germline gives CDR1 ENHRY, CDR2 SYGVKD. V was shortened by 5 bases and J by 1 base, with 10 bases between the two germline ends. The CDR3 is 14 amino acids. The CDR3 sequence is CAISIGVGTDTQYF. In nucleotides, the CDR3 is TGTGCCATCAGTATAGGGGTGGGCACAGATACGCAGTATTTT.

The chain employs TRBV7-2 and TRBJ2-7; no clear D gene. Trimming stripped 1 base from V and 0 bases from J, with 10 bases between. In germline, CDR1 is SGHTA, CDR2 FQGNSA. The CDR3 is made up of 15 amino acids. The CDR3 nucleotides are TGTGCCAGCAGCTTAGGTTTGACCCCCTCCTACGAGCAGTACTTC. Translation: CASSLGLTPSYEQYF.

The CDR3 loop reads CASSFPTGTYGYTF. In DNA form, the CDR3 reads TGTGCCAGCAGTTTCCCGACAGGTACCTATGGCTACACCTTC. This chain connects TRBV28 to TRBJ1-2, with D possibly matching TRBD1 (6 bases). Trimming took 3 bases from V and 4 from J, leaving 12 bases between them. The CDR3 contains 14 residues. CDR1 and CDR2 (germline): MDHEN, SYDVKM.

The genes are TRBV18 and TRBJ2-2; 7 bases are shared with TRBD1. Germline V gives CDR1 KGHSH, CDR2 LQKENI. CDR3 length equals 16 residues. V was pared by 0 bases and J by 1 base, with 2 bases of the junction left unmatched. In nucleotides, the CDR3 is TGTGCCAGCTCACCACCAAACAGGGGGAACACCGGGGAGCTGTTTTTT. As protein: CASSPPNRGNTGELFF.

J is TRBJ2-3 and V is TRBV29-1; 10 bases fit TRBD2. The CDR3 has 13 residues. V lost 7 bases and J lost 3; bases outside the gene matches: 4. Per germline, CDR1 SQVTM and CDR2 ANQGSEA. CDR3 region: CSARTSGTDTQYF. The CDR3 DNA is TGCAGCGCACGGACTAGCGGAACAGATACGCAGTATTTT.

This clone showed up just once. V gene TRBV2 combines with J gene TRBJ2-5; 9 positions agree with TRBD2. Trimming at V came to 2 bases and at J to 0 bases, leaving 1 base not matched to a gene. The CDR3 totals 15 residues. Germline CDR1 SNHLY, CDR2 FYNNEI. The CDR3 is CASSELAGNQETQYF. The CDR3 DNA reads TGTGCCAGCAGTGAACTAGCGGGAAACCAAGAGACCCAGTACTTC. Full variable domain (missing parts from reference TRBV2 and TRBJ2-5): EPEVTQTPSHQVTQMGQEVILRCVPISNHLYFYWYRQILGQKVEFLVSFYNNEISEKSEIFDDQFSVERPDGSNFTLKIRSTKLEDSAMYFCASSELAGNQETQYFGPGTRLLVL.

The chain recombines TRBV7-2 with TRBJ1-2; no reliable D call. This CDR3 has 13 amino acids. Trimming removed 4 bases from V and 4 bases from J, with 10 bases in between. Germline loops: CDR1 SGHTA, CDR2 FQGNSA. The CDR3 sequence is CASSSPRAYGYTF. CDR3 in DNA: TGTGCCAGCAGCTCGCCCAGAGCCTATGGCTACACCTTC. The variable domain in full, with the rest retrieved from reference TRBV7-2 and TRBJ1-2, is GAGVSQSPSNKVTEKGKDVELRCDPISGHTALYWYRQSLGQGLEFLIYFQGNSAPDKSGLPSDRFSAERTGGSVSTLTIQRTQQEDSAVYLCASSSPRAYGYTFGSGTRLTVV.

This clone was counted once. This chain links TRBV28 with TRBJ2-1; no clear D gene. Germline V gives CDR1 MDHEN, CDR2 SYDVKM. Between the trimmed V and J ends, which lost 2 bases and 14 bases, there was a span of 16 bases. This CDR3 spans 13 amino acids. CDR3 protein: CASSLRRAPAEFF. In DNA, the CDR3 is TGTGCCAGCAGTTTACGCCGGGCCCCAGCAGAGTTCTTC.

The rearrangement links TRBV19 to TRBJ1-5, with TRBD1 matching 7 bases. V lost 6 bases and J lost 7; bases outside the gene matches: 12. The CDR3 loop spans 15 amino acids. CDR1 and CDR2 (germline): LNHDA, SQIVND (reference sequence). The CDR3 nucleotides are TGTGCCAGTAGCATGGGCCGACAGGGAGTACAGCCCCAGCATTTT. Residues: CASSMGRQGVQPQHF.

The rearrangement joins TRBV6-4 to TRBJ2-3, with 7 bases matching TRBD2. V shed 6 bases, J shed 2 bases, and the junction held 11 bases outside the gene matches. Germline CDR1 and CDR2: MRHNA and SNTAGT. The CDR3 extends over 16 amino acids. The DNA for the CDR3 is TGTGCCAGCAGCCCGGCGGGCGGGAGCGTCACAGATACGCAGTATTTT. It encodes CASSPAGGSVTDTQYF.

The V gene is TRBV12-5, the J gene TRBJ1-1; D is unclear. CDR1 is LGHNT and CDR2 is FRNRAP in the germline V gene. V dropped 9 bases and J dropped 5 bases, with 16 bases sitting between them. The CDR3 consists of 13 residues. The CDR3 DNA reads TGTGCTAGCAAGCCTCCGGAGGGTACTGAAGCTTTCTTT. Translated, it gives CASKPPEGTEAFF.

V and J are TRBV5-1 and TRBJ2-2; weak D call: TRBD1 (5 bases). CDR3 length: 16 amino acids. Looked up from germline, CDR1 is SGHRS and CDR2 is YFSETQ. The V end was cut by 3 bases, the J end by 3 bases, with 15 bases between. The CDR3 region has the DNA TGCGCCAGCAGCTCCTTCGCCAGGGCGGACACCGGGGAGCTGTTTTTT. Translating it yields CASSSFARADTGELFF.

The V and J genes are TRBV14 and TRBJ1-5; a possible D gene is TRBD1 (6 bases). V lost 5 bases, J lost 7 bases, and 12 bases lay in between. The germline CDR1 and CDR2 sequences are SGHDN and FVKESK. The CDR3 consists of 13 residues. CDR3 sequence: CASSLQGGQPQHF. The CDR3 region has the DNA TGTGCCAGCAGCTTACAGGGTGGCCAGCCCCAGCATTTT.

This chain links TRBV28 with TRBJ1-1; TRBD1 aligns across 8 bases. The germline V gene encodes CDR1 MDHEN and CDR2 SYDVKM. Trimming at V came to 6 bases and at J to 3 bases, leaving 6 bases not matched to a gene. The CDR3 loop spans 14 amino acids. CDR3 protein: CASRVQGVDTEAFF. The CDR3, as DNA: TGTGCCAGCAGGGTACAGGGGGTAGACACTGAAGCTTTCTTT.

The table lists this clone with a count of one. This chain uses TRBV4-3 with TRBJ1-2; TRBD1 matches 7 bases. The trim removed 1 base at V and 3 bases at J, leaving 5 bases unmatched. Per germline, CDR1 LGHNA and CDR2 YSLEER. There are 15 residues in the CDR3. CDR3 protein: CASSQGRGPDYGYTF. CDR3 DNA: TGCGCCAGCAGCCAAGGAAGGGGGCCCGACTATGGCTACACCTTC.

DNA of the CDR3: TGTGCCAGCAGCTTAGGCCTACTAGCGGGAGGGTACAATGAGCAGTTCTTC. This sequence encodes CASSLGLLAGGYNEQFF. The genes are TRBV13 and TRBJ2-1; 13 bases match TRBD2. This CDR3 comprises 17 residues. Germline V gene sequence: CDR1 PRHDT, CDR2 FYEKMQ (reference sequence). J gave up 4 bases and V 0 bases, and 3 bases lay outside the gene matches.

The chain combines TRBV29-1 with TRBJ1-2; 8 nucleotides align to TRBD1. The CDR3 is 13 residues long. Germline loops: CDR1 SQVTM, CDR2 ANQGSEA. The V and J ends lost 3 bases and 4 bases, in that order; junction bases with no gene match: 4. The CDR3 protein is CSVETGDLYGYTF. In DNA form, the CDR3 reads TGCAGCGTTGAGACAGGGGACCTCTATGGCTACACCTTC.

The J gene is TRBJ1-2, the V gene TRBV2; 10 nucleotides align to TRBD1. The V and J ends lost 3 bases and 10 bases, in that order; junction bases with no gene match: 8. From germline, CDR1 is SNHLY and CDR2 FYNNEI. The CDR3 totals 14 residues. CDR3 in amino acids: CASSDLAGTGVYTF. In nucleotides, the CDR3 is TGTGCCAGCAGTGACCTAGCCGGGACAGGGGTCTACACCTTC.

The chain combines TRBV6-5 with TRBJ1-5; perhaps TRBD1 as D (6 bases). This CDR3 contains 12 residues. The germline V gene has CDR1 MNHEY and CDR2 SVGAGI. The V and J ends lost 11 bases and 3 bases respectively, with 11 bases between them. CDR3 in DNA: TGTGCCTCCGGGGGGCCCAATCAGCCCCAGCATTTT. Encoded protein: CASGGPNQPQHF.

About this clone: Different DNA sequences within this sample yield the same CDR3. J is TRBJ2-7 and V is TRBV29-1; D uncertain. In germline, CDR1 is SQVTM, CDR2 ANQGSEA. The ends were cut back, 6 bases at V and 3 bases at J, with 9 bases in the middle. The CDR3 extends over 11 amino acids. The CDR3 region is CSVGRDYEQYF. CDR3 nucleotides: TGCAGCGTAGGAAGGGACTACGAGCAGTACTTC.

This chain connects TRBV6-1 to TRBJ2-7; 9 bases agree with TRBD1. CDR3 length: 12 residues. Trimming cost V 4 bases and J 7 bases; bases outside gene matches: 2. Germline CDR1 and CDR2: MNHNS and SASEGT. The CDR3 coding sequence is TGTGCCAGCAGTGGACAGGGGGATGAGCAGTACTTC. This translates into CASSGQGDEQYF.

The DNA for the CDR3 is TGTGCCAGCAGCCGCGGACTAGCGGGATTTTCAGATACGCAGTATTTT. Its translation: CASSRGLAGFSDTQYF. The rearrangement uses TRBV11-3 and TRBJ2-3, with 12 bases lining up with TRBD2. This CDR3 region has 16 residues. The V segment lost 5 bases and the J segment 4 bases; nucleotides outside the gene matches: 7. From germline, CDR1 is SGHNT and CDR2 YENEEA.

The chain links TRBV5-4 to TRBJ2-1, with TRBD2 as a possible D gene (5 bases). Trimming removed 1 base at V and 3 bases at J, with 8 bases between. Germline-derived CDR1 and CDR2 are SGHNT and YYREEE (reference sequence). This CDR3 has 14 amino acids. In DNA, the CDR3 is TGTGCCAGCAGCTTGTTAGGGAGCTACAATGAGCAGTTCTTC. It is translated as CASSLLGSYNEQFF.

The chain is built from TRBV5-1 and TRBJ1-6, with D perhaps TRBD1 (5 bases). Germline CDR1 SGHRS, CDR2 YFSETQ. The V end was cut by 3 bases, the J end by 5 bases, with 12 bases between. The CDR3 length is 15 residues. DNA for the CDR3: TGCGCCAGCAGCTGGGGGACTCTCCATAATTCACCCCTCCACTTT. Protein product: CASSWGTLHNSPLHF.

CDR3 sequence reads: CASSRGVSGNYNEQFF. In DNA form, the CDR3 reads TGCGCCAGCAGCAGGGGGGTTAGCGGGAACTACAATGAGCAGTTCTTC. The rearrangement links TRBV5-1 to TRBJ2-1, with 8 bases fitting TRBD2. This CDR3 has 16 amino acids. The V gene end was trimmed by 4 bases and the J gene end by 3 bases; junction bases not matched to a gene: 9. The germline V gene encodes CDR1 SGHRS and CDR2 YFSETQ.